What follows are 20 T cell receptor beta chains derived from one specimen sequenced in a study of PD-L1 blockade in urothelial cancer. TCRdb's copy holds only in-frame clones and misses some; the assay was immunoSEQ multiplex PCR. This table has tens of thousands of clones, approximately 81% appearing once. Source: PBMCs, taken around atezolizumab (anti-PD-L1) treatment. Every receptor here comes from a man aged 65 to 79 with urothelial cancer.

In DNA form, the CDR3 reads TGTGCCAGCAGTGAAAAGGGGGCAGACAATGAGCAGTTCTTC. Translated: CASSEKGADNEQFF. The chain recombines TRBV2 with TRBJ2-1, with 7 bases fitting TRBD1. The CDR3 loop spans 14 amino acids. Germline V gene data show CDR1 as SNHLY and CDR2 as FYNNEI. The junction had 3 bases not matched to a gene; V was cut back by 2 bases and J by 5 bases.

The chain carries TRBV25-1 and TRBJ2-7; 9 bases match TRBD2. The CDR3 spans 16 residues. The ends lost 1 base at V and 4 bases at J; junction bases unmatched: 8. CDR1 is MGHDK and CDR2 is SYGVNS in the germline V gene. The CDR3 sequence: CASSELAAGGQYEQYF. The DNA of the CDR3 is TGTGCCAGCAGTGAATTGGCAGCGGGAGGTCAGTACGAGCAGTACTTC.

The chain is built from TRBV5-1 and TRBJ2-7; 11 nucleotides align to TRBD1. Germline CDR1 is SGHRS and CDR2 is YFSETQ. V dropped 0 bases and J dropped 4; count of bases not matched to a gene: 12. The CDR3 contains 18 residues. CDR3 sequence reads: CASSLDPIGTGGNYEQYF. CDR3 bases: TGCGCCAGCAGCTTGGATCCTATTGGGACAGGGGGAAATTACGAGCAGTACTTC. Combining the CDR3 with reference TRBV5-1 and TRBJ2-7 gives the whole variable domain KAGVTQTPRYLIKTRGQQVTLSCSPISGHRSVSWYQQTPGQGLQFLFEYFSETQRNKGNFPGRFSGRQFSNSRSEMNVSTLELGDSALYLCASSLDPIGTGGNYEQYFGPGTRLTVT.

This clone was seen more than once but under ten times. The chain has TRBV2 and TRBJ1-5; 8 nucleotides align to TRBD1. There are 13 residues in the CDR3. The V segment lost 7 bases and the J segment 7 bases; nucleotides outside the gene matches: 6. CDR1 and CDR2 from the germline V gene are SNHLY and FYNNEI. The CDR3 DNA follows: TGTGCCAGCACCAGGGGGCTGGAGCAGCCCCAGCATTTT. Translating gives CASTRGLEQPQHF.

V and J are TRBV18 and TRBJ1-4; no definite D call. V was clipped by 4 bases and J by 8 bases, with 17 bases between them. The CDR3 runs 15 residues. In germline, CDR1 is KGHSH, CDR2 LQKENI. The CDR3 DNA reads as TGTGCCAGCTCACTACCGGACCTCGAGGGCGAAAAACTGTTTTTT. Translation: CASSLPDLEGEKLFF.

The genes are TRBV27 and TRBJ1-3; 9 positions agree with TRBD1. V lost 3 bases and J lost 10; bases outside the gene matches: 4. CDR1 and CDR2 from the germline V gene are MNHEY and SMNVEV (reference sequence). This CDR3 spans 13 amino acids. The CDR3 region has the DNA TGTGCCAGCAGTTTTTCGGGACAGGGTACCATATATTTT. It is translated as CASSFSGQGTIYF.

CDR3 coding DNA: TGTGCCAGTAGTATTGGGACAGGGGGAGGCACAGATACGCAGTATTTT. Its translation: CASSIGTGGGTDTQYF. The chain recombines TRBV19 with TRBJ2-3; 11 bases align to TRBD1. The V gene's germline CDR1 is LNHDA and CDR2 SQIVND (reference sequence). The CDR3 covers 16 residues. J gave up 1 base and V 3 bases, and 3 bases lay outside the gene matches.

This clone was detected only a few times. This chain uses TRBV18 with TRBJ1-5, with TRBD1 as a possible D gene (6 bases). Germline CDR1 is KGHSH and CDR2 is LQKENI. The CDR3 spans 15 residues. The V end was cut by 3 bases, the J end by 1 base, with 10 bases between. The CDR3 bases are TGTGCCAGCTCACCCAGGGGTTCGAGCAATCAGCCCCAGCATTTT. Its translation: CASSPRGSSNQPQHF.

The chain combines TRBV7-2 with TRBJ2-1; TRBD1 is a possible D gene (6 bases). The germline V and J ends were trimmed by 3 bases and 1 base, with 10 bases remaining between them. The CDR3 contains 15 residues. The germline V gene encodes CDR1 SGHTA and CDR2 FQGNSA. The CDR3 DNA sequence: TGTGCCAGCAGCTTGACAGGTCTTTCCTACAATGAGCAGTTCTTC. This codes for CASSLTGLSYNEQFF.

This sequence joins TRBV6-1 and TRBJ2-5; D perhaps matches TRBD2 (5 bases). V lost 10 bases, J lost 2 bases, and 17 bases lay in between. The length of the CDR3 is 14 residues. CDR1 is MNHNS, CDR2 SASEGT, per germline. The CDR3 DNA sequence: TGTGCCACCGTACCTGGGTCGGGGCAAGAGACCCAGTACTTC. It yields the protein CATVPGSGQETQYF.

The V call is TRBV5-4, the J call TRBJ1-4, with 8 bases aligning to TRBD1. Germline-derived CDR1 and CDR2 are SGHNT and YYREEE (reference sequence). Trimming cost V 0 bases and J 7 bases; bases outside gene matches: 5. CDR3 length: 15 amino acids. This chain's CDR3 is CASSLVQGAGEKLFF. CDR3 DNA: TGTGCCAGCAGCTTGGTGCAGGGGGCGGGTGAAAAACTGTTTTTT. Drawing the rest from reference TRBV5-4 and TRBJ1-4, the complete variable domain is ETGVTQSPTHLIKTRGQQVTLRCSSQSGHNTVSWYQQALGQGPQFIFQYYREEENGRGNFPPRFSGLQFPNYSSELNVNALELDDSALYLCASSLVQGAGEKLFFGSGTQLSVL.

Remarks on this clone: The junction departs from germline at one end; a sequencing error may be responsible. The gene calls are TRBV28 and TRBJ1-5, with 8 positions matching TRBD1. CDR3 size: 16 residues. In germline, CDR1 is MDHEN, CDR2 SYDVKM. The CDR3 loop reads CVSSLPDRGSNQPQHF. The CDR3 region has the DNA TGTGTCAGCAGCCTTCCAGACAGGGGTAGCAATCAGCCCCAGCATTTT.

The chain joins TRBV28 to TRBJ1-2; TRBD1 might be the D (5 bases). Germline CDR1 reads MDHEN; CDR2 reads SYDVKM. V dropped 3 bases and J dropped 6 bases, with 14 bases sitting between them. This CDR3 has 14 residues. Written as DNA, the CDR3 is TGTGCCAGCAGTTTCCAGGGAGGTGAGAATGGCTACACCTTC. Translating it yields CASSFQGGENGYTF.

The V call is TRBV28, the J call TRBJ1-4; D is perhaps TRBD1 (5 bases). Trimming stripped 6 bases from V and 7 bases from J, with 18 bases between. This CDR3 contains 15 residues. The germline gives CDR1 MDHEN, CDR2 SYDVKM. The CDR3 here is CASSQWQGTGEKLFF. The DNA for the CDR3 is TGTGCCAGCAGCCAATGGCAGGGAACAGGTGAAAAACTGTTTTTT.

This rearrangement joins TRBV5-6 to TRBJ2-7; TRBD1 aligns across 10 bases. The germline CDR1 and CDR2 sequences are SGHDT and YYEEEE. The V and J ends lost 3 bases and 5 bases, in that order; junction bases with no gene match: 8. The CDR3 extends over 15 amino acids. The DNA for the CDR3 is TGTGCCAGCAGCTCTTACGGGACAGGGGTAGACGAGCAGTACTTC. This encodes CASSSYGTGVDEQYF.

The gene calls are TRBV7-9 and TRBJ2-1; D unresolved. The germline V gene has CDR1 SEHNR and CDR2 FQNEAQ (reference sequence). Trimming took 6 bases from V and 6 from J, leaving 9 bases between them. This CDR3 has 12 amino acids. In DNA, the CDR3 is TGTGCCAGCAGTGTCGGTTCCAATGAGCAGTTCTTC. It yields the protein CASSVGSNEQFF.

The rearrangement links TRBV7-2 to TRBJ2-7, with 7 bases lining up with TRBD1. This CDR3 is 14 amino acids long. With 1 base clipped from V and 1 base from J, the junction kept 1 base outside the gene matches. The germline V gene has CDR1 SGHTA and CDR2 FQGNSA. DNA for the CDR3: TGTGCCAGCAGCTTAGTGACAGGGTCCTACGAGCAGTACTTC. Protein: CASSLVTGSYEQYF.

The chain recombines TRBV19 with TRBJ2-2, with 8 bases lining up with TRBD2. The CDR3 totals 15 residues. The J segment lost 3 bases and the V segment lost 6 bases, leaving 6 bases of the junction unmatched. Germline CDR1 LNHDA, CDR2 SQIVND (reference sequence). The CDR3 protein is CASSSGRAHTGELFF. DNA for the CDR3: TGTGCCAGTAGCTCCGGGAGGGCCCACACCGGGGAGCTGTTTTTT.

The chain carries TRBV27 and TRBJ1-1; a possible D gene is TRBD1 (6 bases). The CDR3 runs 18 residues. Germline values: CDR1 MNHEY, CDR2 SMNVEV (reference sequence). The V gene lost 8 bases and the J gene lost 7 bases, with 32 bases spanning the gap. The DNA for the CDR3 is TGTGCCAGCGGTAGGAAGTCAACAGGGTGGGGGTTTGCCGATGAAGCTTTCTTT. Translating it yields CASGRKSTGWGFADEAFF.

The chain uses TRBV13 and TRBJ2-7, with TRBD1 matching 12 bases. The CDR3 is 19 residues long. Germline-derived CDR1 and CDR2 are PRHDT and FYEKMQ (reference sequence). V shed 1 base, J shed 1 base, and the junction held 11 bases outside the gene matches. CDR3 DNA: TGTGCCAGCAGCTTAGCCCCTCAAGGGACAGGGGGCATATCCTACGAGCAGTACTTC. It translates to CASSLAPQGTGGISYEQYF.